This TCR beta chain derives from a study of lung T cells in sarcoidosis with Löfgren's syndrome. Study outcomes and limitations: In alpha-beta pairs, TRAV12-1 favored TRBV2, and their CDR3s were homologous. Versus controls, Löfgren's syndrome patients reportedly showed TRAV12-1 and TRBV2 as most expanded.

Germline lookup yields CDR1 MRHNA and CDR2 SNTAGT. The V end was cut by 3 bases, the J end by 0 bases, with 7 bases between. CDR3 size: 14 residues. TCRdb itself ran the reads through MiXCR, one entry per CDR3 protein. The table records roughly 63,000 distinct CDR3 sequences, over 20% of them present only once. Concerning this clonotype itself: Its antigen is not known.

The TCR comes from a human donor with sarcoidosis (Löfgren's syndrome or another form), or a control subject (not recorded which). The source material was CD4+ T cells from PBMCs. The rearrangement joins TRBV6-4 to TRBJ2-3, with D perhaps matching TRBD1 (6 bases). DNA for the CDR3: TGTGCCAGCAGTGAACAGGGCAGCACAGATACGCAGTATTTT. This codes for CASSEQGSTDTQYF.